These 23 T cell receptor beta chains were sequenced from one sample in a study of regulatory T cells in long-lasting Graves disease. According to the study, TCR beta libraries were built with iRepertoire HTBI primers and CDR3-region Arm-PCR. TCRdb fed the multiplex PCR reads into MiXCR, producing one record per CDR3 protein. The sample includes roughly 220,000 distinct CDR3 sequences, about 17% of them seen just once. Noted time point: newly diagnosed GD, antithyroid drugs for less than 3 months. RNA isolated from PBMCs was used to make the TCR library. Sequencing was performed on peripheral blood mononuclear cells (PBMCs), taken at new diagnosis, from a patient treated with antithyroid drugs. The receptors originated from a female donor with Graves disease.

About this clonotype: A read error is possible here, since a much larger clone lies one base away. The rearrangement links TRBV24-1 to TRBJ2-3; D remains unclear. Germline lookup yields CDR1 KGHDR and CDR2 SFDVKD. The CDR3 consists of 14 residues. Between the trimmed V and J ends, which lost 12 bases and 4 bases, there was a span of 19 bases. CDR3 region: CASRSSESADTQYF. DNA for the CDR3: TGTGCCTCCCGATCAAGCGAGAGTGCAGATACGCAGTATTTT.

A note on this clonotype: A single base separates this from a much larger clone, so it may be a read error. In DNA form, the CDR3 reads TGCAGCGCCAAAGGAGGGGCAGGGTCCTACAATGAGCAGTACTTC. Translated: CSAKGGAGSYNEQYF. The V and J genes are TRBV29-1 and TRBJ2-5, with D perhaps matching TRBD2 (6 bases). The V gene lost 7 bases and the J gene lost 11 bases, with 29 bases spanning the gap. Germline CDR1 is SQVTM and CDR2 is ANQGSEA. This CDR3 spans 15 amino acids.

Many counts were recorded for this clonotype. A junction boundary mismatches the germline segment, possibly from a read error. This rearrangement joins TRBV4-1 to TRBJ1-5; TRBD1 agrees at 11 bases. This CDR3 has 17 amino acids. Germline V CDR1 and CDR2: MGHRA, YSYEKL. The CDR3 here is CASSQVRGTGGRQPQHF. The CDR3, as DNA: TGTGCCAGCAGCCAAGTCCGGGGGACAGGGGGTAGACAGCCCCAGCATTTT.

This clonotype showed up many times. The rearrangement joins TRBV27 to TRBJ1-4, with a tentative D call TRBD1 (5 bases). V was shortened by 3 bases and J by 1 base, with 12 bases between the two germline ends. This CDR3 comprises 16 residues. Germline V gene lookup returns CDR1 MNHEY and CDR2 SMNVEV (reference sequence). Here the CDR3 DNA reads TGTGCCAGCAGTTTTTTCGGGGGGGGAACTAATGAAAAACTGTTTTTT. Amino acid sequence: CASSFFGGGTNEKLFF.

This clonotype was detected ten times or more. The chain uses TRBV2 and TRBJ1-2, with 12 nucleotides matching TRBD1. After removal of 3 bases from V and 14 bases from J, the junction contained 7 bases not matched to a gene. The CDR3 spans 13 residues. Germline V gene lookup returns CDR1 SNHLY and CDR2 FYNNEI. Here the CDR3 DNA reads TGTGCCAGCAGTGACGCGGGACAGGGGGCTGGTACCTTC. Protein sequence: CASSDAGQGAGTF.

This clonotype was found many times. The chain carries TRBV6-1 and TRBJ1-4; D remains unclear. Germline V CDR1 and CDR2: MNHNS, SASEGT. V lost 1 base to trimming and J lost 6 bases, with 9 bases between them. This CDR3 region has 14 residues. CDR3 nucleotides: TGTGCCAGCAGTGAAGAACGGCAGGATGAAAAACTGTTTTTT. This encodes CASSEERQDEKLFF.

This clonotype was observed at least ten times. The chain joins TRBV27 to TRBJ2-7, with D perhaps TRBD2 (5 bases). CDR1 MNHEY and CDR2 SMNVEV come from the germline V gene (reference sequence). Trimming took 6 bases from V and 6 from J, leaving 9 bases between them. This CDR3 spans 11 amino acids. CDR3 amino acids: CASSPGLEQYF. CDR3 DNA sequence: TGTGCCAGCAGCCCTGGACTCGAGCAGTACTTC.

This clonotype was found many times. The rearrangement uses TRBV3-1 and TRBJ2-7, with 10 bases lining up with TRBD2. J was trimmed by 4 bases and V by 3 bases; bases with no gene match: 3. From germline, CDR1 is LGHDT and CDR2 YNNKEL (reference sequence). This CDR3 has 14 residues. CDR3 DNA: TGTGCCAGCAGCCATTCTAGCGGGGGATACGAGCAGTACTTC. Encoded protein: CASSHSSGGYEQYF.

This clonotype was seen repeatedly, ten times or more. V is TRBV6-5 and J is TRBJ1-1; weak D call: TRBD1 (6 bases). The V gene's germline CDR1 is MNHEY and CDR2 SVGAGI. Trimming left V 4 bases short and J 0 bases short, with 12 bases between. The CDR3 consists of 15 residues. This CDR3 is CASSSYREMNTEAFF. In nucleotides, the CDR3 is TGTGCCAGCAGTTCTTACAGGGAAATGAACACTGAAGCTTTCTTT.

This clonotype was detected ten times or more. This chain uses TRBV12-3 or TRBV12-4 with TRBJ1-2; 7 bases are shared with TRBD1. V lost 5 bases to trimming and J lost 8 bases; unmatched junction nucleotides: 5. CDR3 length: 12 amino acids. CDR3 nucleotide sequence: TGTGCCAGCAGTGACAGGGCTCGGGGCTACACCTTC. It is translated as CASSDRARGYTF.

This clonotype has at least ten counts. The chain is built from TRBV4-1 and TRBJ2-1, with unresolved D. The CDR3 spans 15 residues. Germline V gives CDR1 MGHRA, CDR2 YSYEKL. Trimming pared 3 bases from V and 7 bases from J, leaving 16 bases between. The CDR3 region is CASSQASSVGNEQFF. CDR3 sequence (DNA): TGCGCCAGCAGCCAGGCAAGCAGCGTAGGTAATGAGCAGTTCTTC.

This clonotype has ten or more counts. The chain couples TRBV18 to TRBJ1-5, with D unresolved. The V gene lost 2 bases and the J gene lost 3 bases, with 8 bases spanning the gap. Looked up from germline, CDR1 is KGHSH and CDR2 is LQKENI. This CDR3 region has 14 residues. The CDR3 region has the DNA TGTGCCAGCTCACCAAACAGCGTCAATCAGCCCCAGCATTTT. Protein sequence: CASSPNSVNQPQHF.

This clonotype was seen many times. The CDR3 loop is CASSMAGPTSSTDTQYF. The CDR3 DNA follows: TGTGCCAGTAGTATGGCAGGACCGACTTCTAGCACAGATACGCAGTATTTT. The chain employs TRBV19 and TRBJ2-3; D call uncertain. There are 17 residues in the CDR3. Germline V CDR1 and CDR2: LNHDA, SQIVND (reference sequence). V lost 3 bases and J lost 0, with 16 bases in between.

With regard to this clonotype: A read error is possible here, since a much larger clone lies one base away. The chain couples TRBV9 to TRBJ2-7; D is unresolved. V was pared by 4 bases and J by 0 bases, with 14 bases between. There are 15 residues in the CDR3. Germline V gene data show CDR1 as SGDLS and CDR2 as YYNGEE. Here the CDR3 reads CASSIPARSSYEQYF. Written as DNA, the CDR3 is TGTGCCAGCAGCATCCCCGCCCGGAGCTCCTACGAGCAGTACTTC.

The chain has TRBV28 and TRBJ2-7; D call uncertain. In germline, CDR1 is MDHEN, CDR2 SYDVKM. The CDR3 totals 13 residues. V shed 2 bases and J shed 3 bases, with 8 bases lying between them. The CDR3 DNA follows: TGTGCCAGCAGTTTAAGGCTTAACTACGAGCAGTACTTC. It codes for CASSLRLNYEQYF.

In this sample, this clonotype turned up many times. This chain joins TRBV9 and TRBJ1-1, with D maybe TRBD1 (5 bases). The V gene lost 4 bases and the J gene lost 0 bases, with 22 bases spanning the gap. Germline CDR1 is SGDLS and CDR2 is YYNGEE. The CDR3 spans 18 residues. CDR3 DNA sequence: TGTGCCAGCAGCAACTCACCCGGGACGGCAGGCATGAACACTGAAGCTTTCTTT. Residues: CASSNSPGTAGMNTEAFF.

The chain uses TRBV9 and TRBJ2-6; TRBD1 might be the D (5 bases). There are 19 residues in the CDR3. Per germline, CDR1 SGDLS and CDR2 YYNGEE. Trimming removed 0 bases at V and 0 bases at J, with 16 bases between. The CDR3 region is CASSVAPWQGYSGANVLTF. CDR3 nucleotides: TGTGCCAGCAGCGTAGCCCCGTGGCAGGGATACTCTGGGGCCAACGTCCTGACTTTC.

The sample holds a few counts of this clonotype. The rearrangement joins TRBV2 to TRBJ2-5; 7 bases are shared with TRBD1. CDR3 length: 14 residues. The junction had 7 bases not matched to a gene; V was cut back by 6 bases and J by 3 bases. Germline CDR1 is SNHLY and CDR2 is FYNNEI. This CDR3 is CASRSWDSKETQYF. CDR3 DNA: TGTGCCAGCAGGTCCTGGGACAGCAAAGAGACCCAGTACTTC.

This clonotype has at least ten counts. The rearrangement links TRBV20-1 to TRBJ2-7, with D tentatively TRBD1 (5 bases). Trimming cost V 0 bases and J 6 bases, with 15 bases left between them. CDR1 DFQATT and CDR2 SNEGSKA come from the germline V gene (reference sequence). The length of the CDR3 is 14 residues. Here the CDR3 reads CSARDGQGPSEQYF. The CDR3 coding sequence is TGCAGTGCTAGAGATGGGCAGGGCCCCAGCGAGCAGTACTTC.

This clonotype occurred many times. V gene TRBV7-2 combines with J gene TRBJ1-2; no clear D. CDR3 size: 13 residues. The V gene's germline CDR1 is SGHTA and CDR2 FQGNSA. With 5 bases removed from V and 6 bases from J, the gap between germline ends came to 13 bases. The CDR3 sequence: CASSLRRGDGYTF. The CDR3 nucleotides read TGTGCCAGCAGCCTCCGACGGGGAGATGGCTACACCTTC.

This clonotype was picked up many times. The chain employs TRBV12-3 or TRBV12-4 and TRBJ2-2; no definite D call. The CDR3 runs to 15 residues. V was trimmed by 1 base and J by 4 bases, leaving 10 bases between them. CDR3 sequence: CASSLGWMSTGELFF. The CDR3 nucleotides are TGTGCCAGCAGTTTAGGGTGGATGAGCACCGGGGAGCTGTTTTTT.

A few counts support this clonotype. A single base separates this from a much larger clone, so it may be a read error. The rearrangement links TRBV6-2 or TRBV6-3 to TRBJ1-4, with D maybe TRBD1 (5 bases). The CDR3 spans 15 residues. Germline V CDR1 and CDR2: MNHEY, SVGEGT. CDR3 amino acids: CASKPPRARHEKLSF. CDR3 DNA sequence: TGTGCCAGCAAACCTCCCAGGGCCCGGCATGAAAAACTGTCTTTT.

The chain couples TRBV20-1 to TRBJ1-5; no reliable D call. V lost 5 bases and J 5 bases, leaving 16 bases between the germline ends. There are 14 residues in the CDR3. Germline assignment: CDR1 DFQATT and CDR2 SNEGSKA (reference sequence). Here the CDR3 reads CSAEPGPGDQPQHF. CDR3 nucleotide sequence: TGCAGTGCTGAGCCGGGTCCCGGGGATCAGCCCCAGCATTTT.